Only one count was recorded for the clone carrying this TCR beta chain. The CDR3 is 14 amino acids. Trimming pared 6 bases from V and 8 bases from J, leaving 19 bases between. Germline V gene sequence: CDR1 MNHEY, CDR2 SMNVEV (reference sequence). This entry comes from a study of blood T cell repertoires in COVID-19. Some clones are missing from TCRdb's copy, which holds only in-frame ones; the method was immunoSEQ multiplex PCR. Of 210,000 or so clones listed, 70% to 90% are singletons. The J gene is TRBJ1-2, the V gene TRBV27, with D perhaps matching TRBD1 (6 bases). The receptor was isolated from a woman aged 35 to 49 with acute or convalescent COVID-19. The sequencing input was peripheral blood. CDR3 amino acids: CASSPQGRGYGYTF. CDR3 DNA: TGTGCCAGCAGCCCCCAGGGGCGCGGGTACGGCTACACCTTC.